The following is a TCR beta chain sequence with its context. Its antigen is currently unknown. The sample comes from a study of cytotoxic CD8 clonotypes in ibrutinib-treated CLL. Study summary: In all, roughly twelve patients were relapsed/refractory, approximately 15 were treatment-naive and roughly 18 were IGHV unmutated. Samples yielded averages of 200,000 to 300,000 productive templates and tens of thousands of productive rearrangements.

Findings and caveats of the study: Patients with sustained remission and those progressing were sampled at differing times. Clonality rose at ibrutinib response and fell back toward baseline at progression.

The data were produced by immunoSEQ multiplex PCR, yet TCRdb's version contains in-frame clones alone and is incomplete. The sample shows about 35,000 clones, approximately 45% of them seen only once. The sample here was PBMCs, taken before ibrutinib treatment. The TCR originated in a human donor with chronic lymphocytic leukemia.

The CDR3 region is CASSVGSSYNEQFF. The CDR3 nucleotides are TGTGCCAGCAGCGTAGGAAGCTCCTACAATGAGCAGTTCTTC. The genes are TRBV9 and TRBJ2-1; D not certain. The V gene's germline CDR1 is SGDLS and CDR2 YYNGEE. Trimming stripped 0 bases from V and 0 bases from J, with 4 bases between. This CDR3 has 14 amino acids.